A single sample gave rise to the 14 T cell receptor beta chains below, sequenced in a study of blood T cell repertoires in COVID-19. Repertoires were generated with immunoSEQ multiplex PCR, while TCRdb's copy carries only in-frame clones and drops some. This sample has a few hundred thousand clones, with roughly 85% found just once. The source material was PBMCs or T cells enriched from blood (not recorded which). The receptors come from a woman in her thirties who had recovered from COVID-19.

J is TRBJ1-6 and V is TRBV5-1; TRBD1 matches 7 bases. Looked up from germline, CDR1 is SGHRS and CDR2 is YFSETQ. The length of the CDR3 is 14 residues. Germline trimming cut 4 bases from V and 4 bases from J; bases unmatched to any gene: 2. CDR3: CASSQGDYNSPLHF. The CDR3 bases are TGCGCCAGCAGCCAGGGGGATTATAATTCACCCCTCCACTTT. Complete variable domain (other parts from reference TRBV5-1 and TRBJ1-6): KAGVTQTPRYLIKTRGQQVTLSCSPISGHRSVSWYQQTPGQGLQFLFEYFSETQRNKGNFPGRFSGRQFSNSRSEMNVSTLELGDSALYLCASSQGDYNSPLHFGNGTRLTVT.

V and J are TRBV12-3 or TRBV12-4 and TRBJ1-1; D is uncertain. The CDR3 consists of 13 residues. Trimming took 6 bases from V and 0 from J, leaving 8 bases between them. The CDR3 nucleotides read TGTGCCAGCAGATCCACACTGAACACTGAAGCTTTCTTT. As protein: CASRSTLNTEAFF.

V usage is TRBV27 and J usage is TRBJ1-6; possible D gene TRBD1, 6 bases. This CDR3 contains 14 residues. Germline lookup yields CDR1 MNHEY and CDR2 SMNVEV (reference sequence). V was shortened by 6 bases and J by 10 bases, with 16 bases between the two germline ends. The CDR3 protein is CASRRNQGNSPLHF. For the CDR3, the DNA is TGTGCCAGCAGAAGAAATCAGGGGAACTCACCCCTCCACTTT.

CDR3 in DNA: TGTGCCAGCAGCCAAGCCCTGACCGGGGGTGAAAAACTGTTTTTT. It is translated as CASSQALTGGEKLFF. The chain is built from TRBV14 and TRBJ1-4, with D maybe TRBD1 (5 bases). The V gene lost 1 base and the J gene lost 7 bases, with 13 bases spanning the gap. Germline V lookup: CDR1 SGHDN, CDR2 FVKESK. The CDR3 spans 15 residues.

This sequence joins TRBV24-1 and TRBJ1-1; D may be TRBD1 (5 bases). CDR1 is KGHDR and CDR2 is SFDVKD in the germline V gene. V was pared by 4 bases and J by 11 bases, with 16 bases between. The CDR3 is 13 amino acids. CDR3 sequence (DNA): TGTGCCACCAGTGACGACGCAGGGATAAGGGCTTTCTTT. It is translated as CATSDDAGIRAFF.

This chain links TRBV6-4 with TRBJ2-1; D may be TRBD1 (6 bases). With 5 bases removed from V and 2 bases from J, the gap between germline ends came to 13 bases. The germline V gene has CDR1 MRHNA and CDR2 SNTAGT. The CDR3 covers 15 residues. In DNA, the CDR3 is TGTGCCAGCAGTTTGACGAGGGACACCTACAATGAGCAGTTCTTC. Its translation: CASSLTRDTYNEQFF.

The chain links TRBV30 to TRBJ2-3, with 7 bases matching TRBD2. This CDR3 region has 14 residues. Germline CDR1 GTSNPN, CDR2 SVGIG (reference sequence). With V trimmed by 2 bases and J by 3 bases, 5 bases remained unmatched. In nucleotides, the CDR3 is TGTGCCTGGAGTTCCAGCGGGAATACAGATACGCAGTATTTT. Residues: CAWSSSGNTDTQYF.

The chain links TRBV2 to TRBJ1-2, with D unclear. Germline values: CDR1 SNHLY, CDR2 FYNNEI. Deletions cut 6 bases from V and 8 bases from J, with 10 bases between. The CDR3 is 11 residues long. CDR3 sequence (DNA): TGTGCCAGCAGCCCCCGGGTGGGCTACACCTTC. Its translation: CASSPRVGYTF. Full variable domain (outside the CDR3, taken from reference TRBV2 and TRBJ1-2): EPEVTQTPSHQVTQMGQEVILRCVPISNHLYFYWYRQILGQKVEFLVSFYNNEISEKSEIFDDQFSVERPDGSNFTLKIRSTKLEDSAMYFCASSPRVGYTFGSGTRLTVV.

This clone was found a few times. The chain joins TRBV27 to TRBJ2-1; 7 nucleotides agree with TRBD2. The CDR3 is 16 amino acids. CDR1 is MNHEY and CDR2 is SMNVEV in the germline V gene (reference sequence). Trimming at V came to 2 bases and at J to 0 bases, leaving 4 bases not matched to a gene. The CDR3 coding sequence is TGTGCCAGCAGTTTAACCCTAGCGGACTCCTACAATGAGCAGTTCTTC. The encoded protein is CASSLTLADSYNEQFF.

J is TRBJ2-1 and V is TRBV6-5; TRBD1 is a possible D gene (6 bases). This CDR3 has 13 residues. CDR1 MNHEY and CDR2 SVGAGI come from the germline V gene. Deletions cut 6 bases from V and 4 bases from J, with 10 bases between. CDR3 DNA sequence: TGTGCCAGCAGGAGGACAGTTTACAATGAGCAGTTCTTC. It specifies CASRRTVYNEQFF.

This clone was found once. V and J are TRBV30 and TRBJ2-1, with 11 bases identical to TRBD2. The V segment lost 4 bases and the J segment 2 bases; nucleotides outside the gene matches: 10. From germline, CDR1 is GTSNPN and CDR2 SVGIG (reference sequence). This CDR3 has 17 amino acids. CDR3 region: CAWTSVYSGGAYNEQFF. The CDR3 coding sequence is TGTGCCTGGACATCAGTATATAGCGGGGGGGCCTACAATGAGCAGTTCTTC.

The V call is TRBV10-2, the J call TRBJ1-5; 10 bases match TRBD1. There are 13 residues in the CDR3. Germline V gene data show CDR1 as WSHSY and CDR2 as SAAADI. V trimming: 5 bases; J trimming: 7 bases; junction bases outside the gene matches: 2. The CDR3 sequence is CASSLGQGQPQHF. CDR3 in DNA: TGCGCCAGCAGTTTGGGACAGGGGCAGCCCCAGCATTTT.

The V call is TRBV2, the J call TRBJ2-7; TRBD2 is a possible D gene (6 bases). The CDR3 runs 15 residues. V lost 3 bases, J lost 3 bases, and 15 bases lay in between. Per the germline V gene, CDR1 is SNHLY and CDR2 is FYNNEI. The CDR3 is CASSEGGRGVYEQYF. DNA of the CDR3: TGTGCCAGCAGTGAGGGGGGACGGGGAGTCTACGAGCAGTACTTC. Full variable domain (rest looked up from reference TRBV2 and TRBJ2-7): EPEVTQTPSHQVTQMGQEVILRCVPISNHLYFYWYRQILGQKVEFLVSFYNNEISEKSEIFDDQFSVERPDGSNFTLKIRSTKLEDSAMYFCASSEGGRGVYEQYFGPGTRLTVT.

The rearrangement joins TRBV9 to TRBJ2-1; 10 bases are shared with TRBD2. CDR1 SGDLS and CDR2 YYNGEE come from the germline V gene. V dropped 3 bases and J dropped 4; count of bases not matched to a gene: 4. The CDR3 covers 15 residues. The CDR3 DNA follows: TGTGCCAGCAGCGCGGGACTAGCGAATTACAATGAGCAGTTCTTC. Translation gives CASSAGLANYNEQFF.